This T cell receptor (beta chain) is drawn from a study of T cell responses to AZD1222 COVID-19 vaccine (dated by TCRdb to about 2021). A note on the overall study: A total of around 240 trial participants underwent TCR sequencing, of whom 200 to 220 had received two doses of AZD1222 and some 25 had received two doses of the MenACWY control vaccine. Trial participants were enrolled into age subgroups of 18-55, 56-69 and 70-plus years, which contained around 140, 26 and 57 TCR-sequenced participants, respectively. On the study overall, not on this receptor specifically: The 56-69-year group was small, and its depth increase did not reach significance, likely because of low power. Because no samples from the day 14 peak response were available, repertoires could be characterized only after the peak T cell response. Conclusions about previously exposed vaccinees are limited, since just six AZD1222 recipients were seropositive for SARS-CoV-2 at baseline. Reportedly, almost half of the unique spike-specific TCRs recognized epitopes lying outside the regions that are mutated in the B.1.351 and B.1.1.7 variants. A significant rise in spike-specific TCR breadth and depth was observed after two AZD1222 doses relative to day 0 and relative to MenACWY recipients. CD4 TCRs associated with the vaccine covered the entire spike protein, and the dominant responses were in regions 160-218 and 743-854. Most participants were white British and females outnumbered males, and the authors suggested that clonal diversity may have been underestimated.

CDR1 and CDR2 (SGHRS, YFSETQ) derive from the germline V gene. Including the terminal cysteine and phenylalanine, the CDR3 comprises 15 residues. Of all the DNA, just the CDR3 is kept, 45 bases in frame from base 1. At the junction V is shortened by 6 bases and J by 3 bases; bases outside the gene matches: 11. The CDR3 regions of human TCRbeta chains were analyzed by immunosequencing. As for the original processing: Repertoire TCRs were checked for matches against a reference library of SARS-CoV-2-specific TCRs that had been generated using the MIRA antigen-specificity platform. Breadth meant the fraction of unique TCRs that were SARS-CoV-2-associated, whereas depth meant the fraction of total T cells that were SARS-CoV-2-associated. Using the MIRA data, every spike-specific TCR was mapped to the spike region that the TCR reacted to and assigned to either a CD4 or a CD8 class. Log10-transformed breadth and depth values were compared by one-way ANOVA with Sidak's multiple comparisons tests. Not all clones reach the TCRdb copy of this immuneACCESS table, which keeps in-frame sequences only. Checked studies attribute under half of the gap to unresolved V genes and leave the rest unexplained. V and J calls and clone size are copied from that table; D and trimming were computed from the DNA. Within this sample are fewer than 90,000 clones, with around 83% of them counted one time only. The leading ten clones occupy less than 6.5% of the sample.

The count of this clone is one. Its specific antigen is unknown. The sample holds no much larger clone one base away, and base qualities are not on file. Explained via the paper, the time point label denotes: about 28 days (+/-7) after the second vaccine dose. Because spike-specific TCR depth and breadth did not differ between the two schedules, AZD1222 recipients who got a second dose at roughly 4 weeks were pooled with those who got a second dose at roughly 12 weeks. Vaccinee samples came from UK trials COV001 and COV002, including a single-blind randomized controlled phase 2/3 trial of AZD1222 (ChAdOx1 nCoV-19) in healthy adults. Trial participant PBMC samples were collected at day 0 and day 28 after the second dose for TCRbeta chain sequencing.

This receptor chain uses TRBV5-1 and TRBJ2-5, and TRBD2 matches 7 of the central bases. Sequencing used peripheral blood, obtained 28 days after the second AZD1222 dose. This receptor was taken from an adult who received the AZD1222 COVID-19 vaccine. DNA sequence: TGCGCCAGCACCCGGGACTACCGACGCGAAGAGACCCAGTACTTC. Protein translation: CASTRDYRREETQYF. The CDR3, completed at both ends by the reference TRBV5-1 and TRBJ2-5 genes, gives the full variable domain KAGVTQTPRYLIKTRGQQVTLSCSPISGHRSVSWYQQTPGQGLQFLFEYFSETQRNKGNFPGRFSGRQFSNSRSEMNVSTLELGDSALYLCASTRDYRREETQYFGPGTRLLVL.